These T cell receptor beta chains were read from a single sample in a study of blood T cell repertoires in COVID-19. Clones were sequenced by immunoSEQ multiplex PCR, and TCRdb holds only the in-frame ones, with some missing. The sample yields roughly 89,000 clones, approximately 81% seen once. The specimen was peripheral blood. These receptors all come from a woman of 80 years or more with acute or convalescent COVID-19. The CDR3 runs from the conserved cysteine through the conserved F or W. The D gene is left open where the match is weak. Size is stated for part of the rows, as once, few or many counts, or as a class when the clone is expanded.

CDR3 DNA: TGTGCCAGCAGCCAAGATTCTAGCGGGTTCTACGAGCAGTACTTC
CDR3 protein: CASSQDSSGFYEQYF
D gene: TRBD2
V gene: TRBV3-1/TRBV3-2
clone size: few
J gene: TRBJ2-7

CDR3 DNA: TGTGCCAGCAGTTCACAGGGGTACGAGCAGTACTTC
CDR3 protein: CASSSQGYEQYF
D gene: TRBD1
V gene: TRBV27
clone size: NA
J gene: TRBJ2-7

CDR3 DNA: TGTGCCAGCAGTTACGGCCGTAATTCACCCCTCCACTTT
CDR3 protein: CASSYGRNSPLHF
D gene: NA
V gene: TRBV6-2/TRBV6-3
clone size: NA
J gene: TRBJ1-6

CDR3 DNA: TGCGCCAGCAGCTTGTTGGGACAGAGCTACAATGAGCAGTTCTTC
CDR3 protein: CASSLLGQSYNEQFF
D gene: TRBD1
V gene: TRBV5-1
clone size: few
J gene: TRBJ2-1

CDR3 DNA: TGCGCCAGCAGCTTGGACGGTGGCACTGAAGCTTTCTTT
CDR3 protein: CASSLDGGTEAFF
D gene: NA
V gene: TRBV5-1
clone size: NA
J gene: TRBJ1-1

CDR3 DNA: TGCGCCAGCAGTCGAATGGGGGAGGGCACAGATACGCAGTATTTT
CDR3 protein: CASSRMGEGTDTQYF
D gene: NA
V gene: TRBV5-1
clone size: NA
J gene: TRBJ2-3

CDR3 DNA: TGTGCCAGCAGCTACCTTACTGAGAACACTGAAGCTTTCTTT
CDR3 protein: CASSYLTENTEAFF
D gene: NA
V gene: TRBV7-8
clone size: once
J gene: TRBJ1-1

CDR3 DNA: TGTGCCAGCAGTGAAGTGGGGGGGCGCCCCACTGAAGCTTTCTTT
CDR3 protein: CASSEVGGRPTEAFF
D gene: NA
V gene: TRBV6-1
clone size: NA
J gene: TRBJ1-1

CDR3 DNA: TGTGCCAGCAGCCCTTTCTCGGGGGTGGAGACCCAGTACTTC
CDR3 protein: CASSPFSGVETQYF
D gene: NA
V gene: TRBV3-1/TRBV3-2
clone size: medium-sized
J gene: TRBJ2-5

CDR3 DNA: TGTGCCAGTAGTACCCCCCAGGCAGGCTATGGCTACACCTTC
CDR3 protein: CASSTPQAGYGYTF
D gene: NA
V gene: TRBV19
clone size: NA
J gene: TRBJ1-2

CDR3 DNA: TGTGCCAGTAGTATTCAGGCAGGGGGCTATGGCTACACCTTC
CDR3 protein: CASSIQAGGYGYTF
D gene: TRBD1
V gene: TRBV19
clone size: NA
J gene: TRBJ1-2

CDR3 DNA: TGTGCCAGCAGCTCAGGGCCTAGCTCCTATAATTCACCCCTCCACTTT
CDR3 protein: CASSSGPSSYNSPLHF
D gene: NA
V gene: TRBV7-9
clone size: NA
J gene: TRBJ1-6

CDR3 DNA: TGTGCCAGCAGCCTAGCCCTTCTAGCCACAGATACGCAGTATTTT
CDR3 protein: CASSLALLATDTQYF
D gene: NA
V gene: TRBV7-2
clone size: NA
J gene: TRBJ2-3

CDR3 DNA: TGTGCCAGCAGAGTGGGATATGGGACAGAGCAAGAGACCCAGTACTTC
CDR3 protein: CASRVGYGTEQETQYF
D gene: TRBD1
V gene: TRBV25-1
clone size: NA
J gene: TRBJ2-5

CDR3 DNA: TGTGCCAGTAGTATCCCGGCGGGCAATGGCTACACCTTC
CDR3 protein: CASSIPAGNGYTF
D gene: NA
V gene: TRBV19
clone size: NA
J gene: TRBJ1-2

CDR3 DNA: TGTGCCAGCTCACTTGCGGCCCGGACAGGGGGTCTCGCTGGGGCCAACGTCCTGACTTTC
CDR3 protein: CASSLAARTGGLAGANVLTF
D gene: TRBD1
V gene: TRBV18
clone size: NA
J gene: TRBJ2-6

CDR3 DNA: TGTGCCAGCAGCTTAGCTGGGGCAGGGGGGACCTTCTACGAGCAGTACTTC
CDR3 protein: CASSLAGAGGTFYEQYF
D gene: NA
V gene: TRBV7-2
clone size: NA
J gene: TRBJ2-7

CDR3 DNA: TGTGCCAGTGATTCCCCTTCCAGGGGCTACACCTTC
CDR3 protein: CASDSPSRGYTF
D gene: NA
V gene: TRBV19
clone size: NA
J gene: TRBJ1-2

CDR3 DNA: TGTGCCAGCAGTGAGAGCCCCTTAAGCTCCTATAATTCACCCCTCCACTTT
CDR3 protein: CASSESPLSSYNSPLHF
D gene: NA
V gene: TRBV6-1
clone size: few
J gene: TRBJ1-6

CDR3 DNA: TGTGCCAGCCGCCGGGGACAGGGGGCTTACGAGCAGTACTTC
CDR3 protein: CASRRGQGAYEQYF
D gene: TRBD1
V gene: TRBV6-5
clone size: NA
J gene: TRBJ2-7

CDR3 DNA: TGTGCCAGCAGCTTCTCGACAGGGGGCTTATACACAGATACGCAGTATTTT
CDR3 protein: CASSFSTGGLYTDTQYF
D gene: TRBD1
V gene: TRBV7-3
clone size: NA
J gene: TRBJ2-3

CDR3 DNA: TGCGCCAGCAGCTTTAGCGGTAACACTGAAGCTTTCTTT
CDR3 protein: CASSFSGNTEAFF
D gene: NA
V gene: TRBV5-1
clone size: NA
J gene: TRBJ1-1

CDR3 DNA: TGTGCCAGCAGCCAAGGGGCGTTAGAAAAACTGTTTTTT
CDR3 protein: CASSQGALEKLFF
D gene: NA
V gene: TRBV11-3
clone size: NA
J gene: TRBJ1-4

CDR3 DNA: TGCGCCAGCAGCCAAGATCCCGGGCGGGGGTTCGCGAACACCGGGGAGCTGTTTTTT
CDR3 protein: CASSQDPGRGFANTGELFF
D gene: TRBD2
V gene: TRBV4-3
clone size: few
J gene: TRBJ2-2

CDR3 DNA: TGTGCCAGTAGTACACAGGGTGGAACCCTCCACTTT
CDR3 protein: CASSTQGGTLHF
D gene: NA
V gene: TRBV19
clone size: NA
J gene: TRBJ1-6

CDR3 DNA: TGTGCCAGCTCACCACCCGCCGGGACATATTTTTTC
CDR3 protein: CASSPPAGTYFF
D gene: NA
V gene: TRBV18
clone size: few
J gene: TRBJ2-7

CDR3 DNA: TGTGCCAGCAGTTACCTAGGAGATCCGAATGAGCAGTTCTTC
CDR3 protein: CASSYLGDPNEQFF
D gene: NA
V gene: TRBV6-2/TRBV6-3
clone size: NA
J gene: TRBJ2-1

CDR3 DNA: TGTGCCAGCAGAACCGAGGGGGCCGGGTATGGCTACACCTTC
CDR3 protein: CASRTEGAGYGYTF
D gene: TRBD1
V gene: TRBV6-5
clone size: NA
J gene: TRBJ1-2